A selection of T cell receptor beta chains follows, all from one sample in a study of regulatory T cells in long-lasting Graves disease. TCRdb fed the multiplex PCR reads into MiXCR, producing one record per CDR3 protein. Of 550,000 or so distinct CDR3 sequences in the sample, around 11% were seen once. In addition, the sample was reused for a study of T cells in Graves' hyperthyroidism and ophthalmopathy.

The sample in question was peripheral blood mononuclear cells (PBMCs), obtained at new diagnosis, from a patient treated with antithyroid drugs. These receptors were obtained from a woman in her twenties or thirties with Graves disease. CDR3s include the opening cysteine and the closing phenylalanine or tryptophan. The order of the fields is clone size, D gene, J gene, V gene, CDR3 DNA, CDR3 protein. A D gene is named only where the DNA matches it firmly. Part of the rows lack a size; the others show once, few, many or a class for expanded clones.

many - TRBJ1-5 TRBV28 TGTGCCAGCAGTAAGGGGTTTCGTGGCCAGCCCCAGCATTTT CASSKGFRGQPQHF
many - TRBJ1-6 TRBV3-1 TGTGCCAGCAGCCAAGACGTCCATTCGGGTTCACCCCTCCACTTT CASSQDVHSGSPLHF
- - TRBJ1-5 TRBV28 TGTGCCAGCATCCCCGGGGGCGGATTCAATCAGCCCCAGCATTTT CASIPGGGFNQPQHF
many - TRBJ1-1 TRBV25-1 TGTGCCAGCAGTGACCCTCTTGCTGGGAACACTGAAGCTTTCTTT CASSDPLAGNTEAFF
many - TRBJ2-5 TRBV4-1 TGCGCCAGCAGCCAAGATCCTGACAGTTCGGAGACCCAGTACTTC CASSQDPDSSETQYF
- - TRBJ2-5 TRBV4-3 TGCGCCAGCAGCCAGGGACTTGAAGAGACCCAGTACTTC CASSQGLEETQYF
- - TRBJ2-5 TRBV15 TGTGCCACCAGCAGCACGGCGGGGGAGACCCAGTACTTC CATSSTAGETQYF
many - TRBJ2-3 TRBV7-2 TGTGCCAGCAGCTCGCAGGGAATGGGCACAGATACGCAGTATTTT CASSSQGMGTDTQYF
many TRBD1 TRBJ1-1 TRBV7-2 TGTGCCAGCAGCACCAGACAGGGGATGAACACTGAAGCTTTCTTT CASSTRQGMNTEAFF
many - TRBJ2-7 TRBV10-3 TGTGCCACGAAACAAGGGGCTTACACCTACGAGCAGTACTTC CATKQGAYTYEQYF
many TRBD2 TRBJ2-5 TRBV27 TGTGCCAGCAGTTTCTGGGGTCTAGCGGGAGAGCGGGAGACCCAGTACTTC CASSFWGLAGERETQYF
few TRBD1 TRBJ2-7 TRBV6-2/TRBV6-3 TGTGCCAGCAGTTATTGGAGACAGGGCGCCGAGCAGTACTTC CASSYWRQGAEQYF
many TRBD2 TRBJ2-2 TRBV7-9 TGTGCCAGCAGGCCTCCCGGGACTAGCGGGAGATGGGGGACCGGGGAGCTGTTTTTT CASRPPGTSGRWGTGELFF
many - TRBJ2-3 TRBV7-2 TGTGCCAGCAGCGAGGAGCGGGACACTCCAGATACGCAGTATTTT CASSEERDTPDTQYF
many - TRBJ2-7 TRBV7-9 TGTGCCAGCAGCTTAATGGACTACGAGCAGTACTTC CASSLMDYEQYF
- - TRBJ1-6 TRBV4-1 TGCGCCAGCAGCCAAGTCCGGGTCAGAAATTCACCCCTCCACTTT CASSQVRVRNSPLHF
many - TRBJ2-7 TRBV7-2 TGTGCCAGCAGCTTATTACGGGGCGGACCACTCACCTACGAGCAGTACTTC CASSLLRGGPLTYEQYF